This passage covers 2 T cell receptor beta chains from one sample sequenced in a study of cytomegalovirus exposure and HLA in healthy donors. 13 Jbeta primers and 60 Vbeta primers were used for the PCR. The protocol was immunoSEQ multiplex PCR, while the TCRdb copy is restricted to in-frame clones and leaves out a portion. The sample yields 90,000 to 100,000 clones, approximately 9% seen once. The specimen was PBMCs. These TCRs come from a man aged 45-60 years in good health and CMV-seropositive.

This clone was detected only a few times. The chain is built from TRBV29-1 and TRBJ2-7; no clear D gene. CDR3 length: 12 amino acids. Germline loops: CDR1 SQVTM, CDR2 ANQGSEA. Trimming stripped 5 bases from V and 0 bases from J, with 8 bases between. The CDR3 DNA follows: TGCAGCGTTTCCGCTAACTCCTACGAGCAGTACTTC. Protein product: CSVSANSYEQYF.

This clone was detected only a few times. The chain joins TRBV19 to TRBJ1-2; 7 bases are a match to TRBD1. This CDR3 has 15 amino acids. Germline values: CDR1 LNHDA, CDR2 SQIVND (reference sequence). The junction had 14 bases not matched to a gene; V was cut back by 9 bases and J by 4 bases. CDR3 loop: CASQSPGQLPYGYTF. In DNA form, the CDR3 reads TGTGCCAGCCAGTCCCCGGGACAGCTTCCCTATGGCTACACCTTC.